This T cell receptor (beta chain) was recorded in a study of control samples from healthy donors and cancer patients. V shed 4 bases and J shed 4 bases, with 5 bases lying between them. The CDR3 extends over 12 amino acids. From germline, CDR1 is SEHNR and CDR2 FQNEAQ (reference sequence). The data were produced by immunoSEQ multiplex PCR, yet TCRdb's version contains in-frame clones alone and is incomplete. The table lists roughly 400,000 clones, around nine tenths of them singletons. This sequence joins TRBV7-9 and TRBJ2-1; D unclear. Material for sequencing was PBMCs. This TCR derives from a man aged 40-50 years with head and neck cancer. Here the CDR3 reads CASSSKYNEQFF. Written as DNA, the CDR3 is TGTGCCAGCAGCTCTAAGTACAATGAGCAGTTCTTC. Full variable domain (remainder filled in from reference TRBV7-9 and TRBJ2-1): DTGVSQNPRHKITKRGQNVTFRCDPISEHNRLYWYRQTLGQGPEFLTYFQNEAQLEKSRLLSDRFSAERPKGSFSTLEIQRTEQGDSAMYLCASSSKYNEQFFGPGTRLTVL.